This T cell receptor beta chain is from a study of blood T cell repertoires in COVID-19. Study context: PBMCs, B-cell-depleted T cells, or T cells were the source of the cDNA or gDNA that made up the material.

Data came from immunoSEQ multiplex PCR; TCRdb stores just in-frame clones and leaves some out. Of 350,000 to 400,000 clones in the sample, roughly 91% were seen once. V was pared by 3 bases and J by 7 bases, with 12 bases between. The CDR3 spans 13 residues. The TCR was taken from a woman younger than 30 who had recovered from COVID-19. The chain couples TRBV12-3 or TRBV12-4 to TRBJ2-5; D not resolved. Source material: PBMCs or T cells enriched from blood (not recorded which). The CDR3 sequence: CASSLASSGTQYF. The DNA for the CDR3 is TGTGCCAGCAGTTTGGCGTCGTCGGGGACCCAGTACTTC.